This TCR beta chain came from a study of vaccination effects on CD4 cells after COVID-19. Germline V gives CDR1 LNHNV, CDR2 YYDKDF (reference sequence). This CDR3 region has 17 residues. V was clipped by 1 base and J by 10 bases; unmatched bases: 9. Sequencing followed a ViraFEST assay step that expanded antigen-specific CD4+ T cells with viral peptide pools. Upon completion of 10 to 11 days in culture, CD4+ T cells were isolated. All study participants received two doses of BNT162b2 or mRNA-1273 vaccine. The table came from immunoSEQ multiplex PCR; TCRdb's copy has only in-frame clones and leaves some out. Here the sample spans roughly 24,000 clones, 77% being singletons. Remarks on this clone: Its antigen remains unknown.

This chain uses TRBV15 with TRBJ2-1, with 14 bases aligning to TRBD2. This sample comprised CD4+ T cells from PBMCs cultured with HCoV-NL63 spike peptides, obtained after COVID-19 vaccination. This TCR was sampled from a human donor who received a COVID-19 vaccine. CDR3 coding DNA: TGTGCCACCAGCAGAGGGAAGACTAGCGGGGGGGCTGGAGAGCAGTTCTTC. Encoded protein: CATSRGKTSGGAGEQFF. The entire variable domain, with the rest obtained from reference TRBV15 and TRBJ2-1, is as follows: DAMVIQNPRYQVTQFGKPVTLSCSQTLNHNVMYWYQQKSSQAPKLLFHYYDKDFNNEADTPDNFQSRRPNTSFCFLDIRSPGLGDTAMYLCATSRGKTSGGAGEQFFGPGTRLTVL.